A single sample is the source of the 3 T cell receptor beta chains below, sequenced in a study of blood T cell repertoires in COVID-19. Assay: immunoSEQ multiplex PCR; the TCRdb copy retains only in-frame clones and omits some. Of 120,000 to 150,000 clones in the sample, approximately 82% were seen once. The sample consisted of peripheral blood. The receptors come from a human donor in a cohort sampled during active COVID-19.

The chain employs TRBV7-9 and TRBJ1-4; TRBD1 matches 7 bases. The trim removed 5 bases at V and 8 bases at J, leaving 8 bases unmatched. Germline CDR1 SEHNR, CDR2 FQNEAQ (reference sequence). This CDR3 spans 14 amino acids. The CDR3 loop is CASSHRTGGEKLFF. The CDR3 bases are TGTGCCAGCAGCCACCGGACAGGCGGAGAAAAACTGTTTTTT.

The rearrangement links TRBV24-1 to TRBJ2-7; D is undetermined. Germline V gene data show CDR1 as KGHDR and CDR2 as SFDVKD. This CDR3 spans 11 amino acids. Trimming took off 7 bases at V and 6 bases at J, with 9 bases between the two ends. CDR3 sequence: CATRSDFEQYF. CDR3 bases: TGTGCCACCAGATCAGATTTCGAGCAGTACTTC.

V and J are TRBV5-5 and TRBJ2-7; TRBD2 aligns across 11 bases. The CDR3 totals 15 residues. V lost 4 bases to trimming and J lost 4 bases; unmatched junction nucleotides: 7. Germline CDR1 is SGHKS and CDR2 is YYEKEE (reference sequence). In DNA form, the CDR3 reads TGTGCCAGCAGCCTCGGGACTAGCGGAAATTACGAGCAGTACTTC. Its protein product is CASSLGTSGNYEQYF.